The T cell receptor (beta chain) described here comes from a study of neurological immune-mediated disorders. This clonotype was seen a few times. What it binds is not known. The cDNA was produced through 5'RACE with 10-nucleotide random UMIs. TCRdb itself ran the 5' RACE reads through MiXCR, one entry per CDR3 protein. The table lists 40,000 to 55,000 distinct CDR3 sequences, 5.8% of them singletons. Findings of the study overall: One related-CDR3 cluster, which may be a signature, held the repertoires of 18 of 34 multiple sclerosis patients after phylogenetic grouping.

After removal of 6 bases from V and 3 bases from J, the junction contained 7 bases not matched to a gene. The length of the CDR3 is 14 residues. The germline V gene encodes CDR1 MNHEY and CDR2 SMNVEV (reference sequence). The chain uses TRBV27 and TRBJ2-7; 8 nucleotides match TRBD2. The specimen sequenced was CD4+ T cells from blood. The TCR originated in a woman under 30 with multiple sclerosis. CDR3 sequence: CASRTGLGVYEQYF. The DNA for the CDR3 is TGTGCCAGCAGAACGGGACTAGGGGTCTACGAGCAGTACTTC.